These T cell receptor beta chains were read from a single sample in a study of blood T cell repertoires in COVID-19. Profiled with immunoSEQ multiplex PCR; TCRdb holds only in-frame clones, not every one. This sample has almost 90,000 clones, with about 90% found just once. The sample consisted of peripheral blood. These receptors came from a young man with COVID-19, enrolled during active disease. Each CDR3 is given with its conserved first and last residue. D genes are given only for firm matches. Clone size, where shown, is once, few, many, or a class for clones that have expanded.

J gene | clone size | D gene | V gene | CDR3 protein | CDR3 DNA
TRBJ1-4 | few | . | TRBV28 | CASSLAGRVAEKLLF | TGTGCCAGCAGTTTAGCCGGCAGGGTGGCTGAAAAACTGCTTTTT
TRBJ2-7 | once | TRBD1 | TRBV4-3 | CASSHGTGPSYEQYF | TGCGCCAGCAGCCACGGGACAGGGCCCTCCTACGAGCAGTACTTC
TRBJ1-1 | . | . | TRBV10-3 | CAISGQLNTEAFF | TGTGCCATCAGCGGACAGCTGAACACTGAAGCTTTCTTT
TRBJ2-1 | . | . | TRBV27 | CASSFGAHNEQFF | TGTGCCAGCAGTTTTGGGGCCCACAATGAGCAGTTCTTC
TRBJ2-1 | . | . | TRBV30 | CAWSVSGGYNEQFF | TGTGCCTGGAGTGTATCCGGGGGTTACAATGAGCAGTTCTTC
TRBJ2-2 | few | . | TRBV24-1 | CATSDRGAVSTGELFF | TGTGCCACCAGTGATCGGGGGGCTGTAAGCACCGGGGAGCTGTTTTTT
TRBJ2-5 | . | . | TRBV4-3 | CASSQEGWGEEETQYF | TGCGCCAGCAGCCAAGAGGGGTGGGGGGAGGAGGAGACCCAGTACTTC
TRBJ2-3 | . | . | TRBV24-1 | CATSGKTGSTDTQYF | TGTGCCACCAGTGGTAAAACCGGGAGCACAGATACGCAGTATTTT
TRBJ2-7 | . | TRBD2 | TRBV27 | CASSFPSGAVRYEQYF | TGTGCCAGCAGTTTCCCAAGCGGGGCGGTTCGGTACGAGCAGTACTTC
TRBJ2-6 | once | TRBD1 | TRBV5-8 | CASSFDRVYSGANVLTF | TGTGCCAGCAGCTTCGACAGGGTCTACTCTGGGGCCAACGTCCTGACTTTC
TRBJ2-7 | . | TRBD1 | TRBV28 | CASSEPGQTYEQYF | TGTGCCAGCAGTGAACCGGGACAGACTTACGAGCAGTACTTC
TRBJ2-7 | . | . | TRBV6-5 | CASSPDRRRFYEQYF | TGTGCCAGCAGTCCCGACAGGCGTAGATTCTACGAGCAGTACTTC
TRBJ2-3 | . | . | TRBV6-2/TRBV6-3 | CASSVPDSPDTQYF | TGTGCCAGCAGCGTACCGGACAGTCCAGATACGCAGTATTTT
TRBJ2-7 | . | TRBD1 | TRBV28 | CASSSRDRGLYEQYF | TGTGCCAGCAGTTCACGGGACAGGGGGCTCTACGAGCAGTACTTC
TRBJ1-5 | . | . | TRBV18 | CASSPSDGNQPQHF | TGTGCCAGCTCACCTAGTGATGGCAATCAGCCCCAGCATTTT
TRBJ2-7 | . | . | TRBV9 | CASSHTGGLYEQYF | TGTGCCAGCAGCCACACGGGTGGTCTCTACGAGCAGTACTTC
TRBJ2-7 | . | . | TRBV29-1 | CSVVRGGGDEQYF | TGCAGCGTTGTTAGGGGAGGCGGAGACGAGCAGTACTTC
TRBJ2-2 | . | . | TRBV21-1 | CASSKGVEGARGNTGELFF | TGTGCCAGCAGCAAAGGCGTAGAGGGGGCGCGGGGGAACACCGGGGAGCTGTTTTTT
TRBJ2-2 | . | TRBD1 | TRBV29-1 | CSVKTGGDTGELFF | TGCAGCGTAAAAACAGGGGGTGACACCGGGGAGCTGTTTTTT
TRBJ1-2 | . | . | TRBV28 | CASSEGEGRKYGYTF | TGTGCCAGCAGTGAGGGGGAGGGGAGGAAATATGGCTACACCTTC
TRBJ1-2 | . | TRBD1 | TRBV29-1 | CSVEGRRTGETNYGYTF | TGCAGCGTTGAAGGACGACGGACAGGGGAAACTAACTATGGCTACACCTTC
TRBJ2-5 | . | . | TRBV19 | CASSSQGERETQYF | TGTGCCAGTAGTTCACAGGGAGAGAGGGAGACCCAGTACTTC
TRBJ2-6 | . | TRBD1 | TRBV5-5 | CASSLLPTGVVSGANVLTF | TGTGCCAGCAGCCTTCTTCCTACAGGGGTCGTTTCTGGGGCCAACGTCCTGACTTTC
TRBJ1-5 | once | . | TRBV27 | CASSSLMGRGNQPQHF | TGTGCCAGCAGTTCCCTCATGGGGAGGGGCAATCAGCCCCAGCATTTT
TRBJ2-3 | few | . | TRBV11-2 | CASSLLPTSTDTQYF | TGTGCCAGCAGCTTACTTCCTACTAGCACAGATACGCAGTATTTT